This T cell receptor (beta chain) came from a study of T cell changes during pregnancy in multiple sclerosis. Some clones are missing from TCRdb's copy, which holds only in-frame ones; the method was immunoSEQ multiplex PCR. This table has about 52,000 clones, just over 90% appearing once. This CDR3 region has 17 residues. Germline V gene sequence: CDR1 SGHAT, CDR2 FQNNGV. Deletions cut 1 base from V and 1 base from J, with 16 bases between. The chain employs TRBV11-2 and TRBJ2-5; a possible D gene is TRBD2 (7 bases). The TCR sequence derives from a female donor with multiple sclerosis, enrolled in a pregnancy study. Specimen: CD4+ T cells from peripheral blood mononuclear cells, collected before pregnancy. The CDR3 DNA is TGTGCCAGCAGCTTAGTCCCGCGGGGGCCGGTCCAAGAGACCCAGTACTTC. This encodes CASSLVPRGPVQETQYF.